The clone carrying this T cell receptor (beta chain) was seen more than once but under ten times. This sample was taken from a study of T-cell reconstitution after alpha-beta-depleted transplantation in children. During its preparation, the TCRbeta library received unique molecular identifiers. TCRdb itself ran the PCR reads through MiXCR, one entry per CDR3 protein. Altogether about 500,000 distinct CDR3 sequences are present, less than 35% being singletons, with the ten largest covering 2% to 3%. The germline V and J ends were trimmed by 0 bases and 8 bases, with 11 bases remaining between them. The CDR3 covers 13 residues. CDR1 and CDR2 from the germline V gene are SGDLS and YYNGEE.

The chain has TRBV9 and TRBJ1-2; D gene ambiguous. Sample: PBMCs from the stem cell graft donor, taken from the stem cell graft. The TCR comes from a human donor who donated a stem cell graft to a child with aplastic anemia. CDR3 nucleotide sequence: TGTGCCAGCAGCGTAGACGGTGGTAGCGGCTACACCTTC. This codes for CASSVDGGSGYTF.